The rows below give T cell receptor beta chains drawn from one sample of a study of T cell responses to AZD1222 COVID-19 vaccine. Profiling relied on immunoSEQ multiplex PCR, and the TCRdb table lists in-frame clones only, not all of them. The sample records 120,000 or so clones, 75% to 95% being singletons. The material was peripheral blood, obtained on day 0 of AZD1222 vaccination. The receptors shown here come from an adult in good health. Each CDR3 is given with its conserved first and last residue. The order of the fields is clone size, D gene, J gene, V gene, CDR3 protein, CDR3 DNA. The D gene is left open where the match is weak. A row's size may be missing; if present it is once, few, many or a size class.

clone size: once; D gene: TRBD1; J gene: TRBJ1-5; V gene: TRBV6-5; CDR3 protein: CASSLGQVSNQPQHF; CDR3 DNA: TGTGCCAGCAGCTTGGGACAGGTTAGCAATCAGCCCCAGCATTTT
clone size: few; D gene: -; J gene: TRBJ1-5; V gene: TRBV12-3/TRBV12-4; CDR3 protein: CASTIRVGQPQHF; CDR3 DNA: TGTGCCAGCACCATCCGAGTGGGCCAGCCCCAGCATTTT
clone size: -; D gene: -; J gene: TRBJ2-2; V gene: TRBV19; CDR3 protein: CASNQGGWFTGELFF; CDR3 DNA: TGTGCCAGTAATCAGGGTGGATGGTTCACCGGGGAGCTGTTTTTT
clone size: -; D gene: -; J gene: TRBJ1-2; V gene: TRBV2; CDR3 protein: CASSRDGNYGYTF; CDR3 DNA: TGTGCCAGCAGCCGGGACGGGAACTATGGCTACACCTTC
clone size: -; D gene: TRBD1; J gene: TRBJ2-7; V gene: TRBV28; CDR3 protein: CASSRTGGYEQYF; CDR3 DNA: TGTGCCAGCAGTCGGACAGGGGGCTACGAGCAGTACTTC
clone size: -; D gene: TRBD2; J gene: TRBJ2-1; V gene: TRBV2; CDR3 protein: CASLPGGVEQFF; CDR3 DNA: TGTGCCAGTCTGCCTGGGGGGGTTGAGCAGTTCTTC
clone size: -; D gene: TRBD1; J gene: TRBJ1-1; V gene: TRBV19; CDR3 protein: CASSRGQGPSEAFF; CDR3 DNA: TGTGCCAGTAGTCGTGGACAGGGCCCTTCTGAAGCTTTCTTT
clone size: few; D gene: TRBD2; J gene: TRBJ2-7; V gene: TRBV10-2; CDR3 protein: CASRPGGGSYEQYF; CDR3 DNA: TGCGCCAGCAGGCCCGGGGGGGGCAGCTACGAGCAGTACTTC
clone size: -; D gene: TRBD1; J gene: TRBJ1-2; V gene: TRBV6-1; CDR3 protein: CASSEGGGQTAF; CDR3 DNA: TGTGCCAGCAGTGAAGGAGGGGGACAGACGGCCTTC
clone size: -; D gene: -; J gene: TRBJ2-2; V gene: TRBV19; CDR3 protein: CASSIGPRELFF; CDR3 DNA: TGTGCCAGTAGTATAGGGCCGCGGGAGCTGTTTTTT
clone size: -; D gene: -; J gene: TRBJ2-4; V gene: TRBV21-1; CDR3 protein: CASSKAPGNGSRTEGSLAKNIQYF; CDR3 DNA: TGTGCCAGCAGCAAAGCCCCAGGCAACGGCTCCAGAACGGAGGGGTCCTTAGCCAAAAACATTCAGTACTTC
clone size: -; D gene: -; J gene: TRBJ2-5; V gene: TRBV6-1; CDR3 protein: CASSESPGSQETQYF; CDR3 DNA: TGTGCCAGCAGTGAATCCCCTGGGAGCCAAGAGACCCAGTACTTC
clone size: -; D gene: -; J gene: TRBJ1-1; V gene: TRBV6-2/TRBV6-3; CDR3 protein: CASSYSTRATEAFF; CDR3 DNA: TGTGCCAGCAGTTACTCTACCAGGGCCACTGAAGCTTTCTTT
clone size: once; D gene: -; J gene: TRBJ2-1; V gene: TRBV19; CDR3 protein: CASSIVAATPYNEQFF; CDR3 DNA: TGTGCCAGTAGTATCGTGGCAGCGACCCCTTACAATGAGCAGTTCTTC
clone size: few; D gene: -; J gene: TRBJ1-1; V gene: TRBV5-4; CDR3 protein: CASSLAGATNTEAFF; CDR3 DNA: TGTGCCAGCAGCCTAGCAGGGGCAACGAACACTGAAGCTTTCTTT
clone size: -; D gene: -; J gene: TRBJ2-7; V gene: TRBV6-5; CDR3 protein: CASSYGQETYEQYF; CDR3 DNA: TGTGCCAGCAGTTACGGGCAGGAGACCTACGAGCAGTACTTC
clone size: -; D gene: -; J gene: TRBJ2-7; V gene: TRBV28; CDR3 protein: CASSKSYVRGQYF; CDR3 DNA: TGTGCCAGCAGTAAAAGTTACGTACGAGGGCAGTACTTC
clone size: -; D gene: TRBD1; J gene: TRBJ1-1; V gene: TRBV10-1; CDR3 protein: CASSFIRPTKGQVNTEAFF; CDR3 DNA: TGCGCCAGCAGTTTTATAAGGCCAACCAAGGGACAGGTGAACACTGAAGCTTTCTTT
clone size: -; D gene: -; J gene: TRBJ1-5; V gene: TRBV6-5; CDR3 protein: CACGEPYSNQPQHF; CDR3 DNA: TGTGCCTGCGGGGAGCCGTATAGCAATCAGCCCCAGCATTTT
clone size: -; D gene: -; J gene: TRBJ2-5; V gene: TRBV11-3; CDR3 protein: CASSLDGTREETQYF; CDR3 DNA: TGTGCCAGCAGCTTAGACGGGACTCGCGAAGAGACCCAGTACTTC